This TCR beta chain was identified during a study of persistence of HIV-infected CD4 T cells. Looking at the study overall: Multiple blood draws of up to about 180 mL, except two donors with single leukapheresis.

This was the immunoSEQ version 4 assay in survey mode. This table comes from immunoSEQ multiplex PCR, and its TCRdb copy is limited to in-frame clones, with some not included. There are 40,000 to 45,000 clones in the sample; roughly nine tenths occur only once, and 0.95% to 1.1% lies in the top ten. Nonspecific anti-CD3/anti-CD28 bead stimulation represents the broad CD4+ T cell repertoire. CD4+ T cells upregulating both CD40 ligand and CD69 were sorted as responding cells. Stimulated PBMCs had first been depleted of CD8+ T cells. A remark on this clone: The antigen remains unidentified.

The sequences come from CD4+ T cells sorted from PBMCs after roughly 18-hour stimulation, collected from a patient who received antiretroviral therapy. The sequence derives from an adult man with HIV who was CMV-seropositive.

CDR3: CASSLDRGNEQFF. The CDR3 DNA follows: TGTGCCAGCAGTTTAGACAGGGGGAATGAGCAGTTCTTC. The gene calls are TRBV28 and TRBJ2-1, with 9 bases lining up with TRBD1. Trimming at V came to 2 bases and at J to 7 bases, leaving 0 bases not matched to a gene. CDR3 length equals 13 residues. CDR1 is MDHEN, CDR2 SYDVKM, per germline.